The T cell receptor beta chain described here comes from a study of early T cells in non-severe SARS-CoV-2 infection. Study-wide results and caveats: The matching step, a VDJdb search, favored anti-spike CD8 responses and missed private and CD4 specificities.

V lost 5 bases, J lost 1 base, and 5 bases stayed unmatched. The CDR3 totals 16 residues. This clonotype has a count of ten or more. Its antigen is currently unknown. TCRdb reanalysed the 5' RACE reads using MiXCR and keeps one entry per CDR3 protein. The data show tens of thousands of distinct CDR3 sequences, roughly 6.2% seen once. This TCR derives from an adult who was a healthcare worker with PCR-confirmed SARS-CoV-2 infection or an uninfected control (not recorded which). J is TRBJ2-5 and V is TRBV12-3 or TRBV12-4, with TRBD2 matching 12 bases. Sequenced sample: whole blood. Here the CDR3 DNA reads TGTGCCAGCAGTCAGCAACTAGCGGGGGGCCAAGAGACCCAGTACTTC. It specifies CASSQQLAGGQETQYF.